This record looks at one T cell receptor beta chain sequence and its context. Additional DNA sequences in this sample encode the identical CDR3. Germline V gene lookup returns CDR1 GTSNPN and CDR2 SVGIG (reference sequence). The CDR3 loop spans 13 amino acids. Trimming left V 1 base short and J 2 bases short, with 8 bases between. The data stem from a study of shared clonotypes between healthy human individuals. Sorted-subset replicate PCR reactions were performed with 150 to 200 ng DNA, corresponding to tens of thousands of T cell genomes. Profiling relied on immunoSEQ multiplex PCR, and the TCRdb table lists in-frame clones only, not all of them. The data show under 2,500,000 clones, with 90% to 96% seen just once and over 0.1% held by the top ten.

The chain employs TRBV30 and TRBJ2-5, with D perhaps matching TRBD2 (5 bases). Input material: naive CD4+ T cells sorted from blood. Noted subset: CD45RA+ positively selected. This TCR was sampled from a man in his late teens or twenties in good health. DNA of the CDR3: TGTGCCTGGAGTGGAGGACTTCAAGAGACCCAGTACTTC. Its translation is CAWSGGLQETQYF.